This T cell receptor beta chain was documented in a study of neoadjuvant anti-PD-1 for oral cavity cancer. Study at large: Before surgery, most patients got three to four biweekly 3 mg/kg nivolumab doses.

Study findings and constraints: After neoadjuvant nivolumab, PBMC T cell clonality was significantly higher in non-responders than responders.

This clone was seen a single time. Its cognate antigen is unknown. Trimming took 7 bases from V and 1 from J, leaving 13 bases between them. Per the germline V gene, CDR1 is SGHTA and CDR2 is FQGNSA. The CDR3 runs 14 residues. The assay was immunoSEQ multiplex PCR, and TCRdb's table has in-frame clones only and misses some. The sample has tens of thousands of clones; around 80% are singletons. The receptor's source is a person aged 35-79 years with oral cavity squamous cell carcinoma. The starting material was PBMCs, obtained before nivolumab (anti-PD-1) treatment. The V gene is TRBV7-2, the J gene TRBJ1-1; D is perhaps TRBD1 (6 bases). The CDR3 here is CASTKGGANTEAFF. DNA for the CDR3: TGTGCCAGCACAAAGGGGGGGGCGAACACTGAAGCTTTCTTT.